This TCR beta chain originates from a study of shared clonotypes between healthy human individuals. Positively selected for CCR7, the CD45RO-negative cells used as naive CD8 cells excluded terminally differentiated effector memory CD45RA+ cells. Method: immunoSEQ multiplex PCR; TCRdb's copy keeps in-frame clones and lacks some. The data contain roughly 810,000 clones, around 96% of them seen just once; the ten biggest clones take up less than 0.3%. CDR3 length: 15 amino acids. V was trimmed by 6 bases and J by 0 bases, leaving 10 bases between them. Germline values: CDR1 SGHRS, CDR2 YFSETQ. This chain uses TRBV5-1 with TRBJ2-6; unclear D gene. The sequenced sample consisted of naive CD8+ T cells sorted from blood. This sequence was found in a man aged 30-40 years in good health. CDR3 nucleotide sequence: TGCGCCAGCACGCCCGCGGACTCTGGGGCCAACGTCCTGACTTTC. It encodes CASTPADSGANVLTF.